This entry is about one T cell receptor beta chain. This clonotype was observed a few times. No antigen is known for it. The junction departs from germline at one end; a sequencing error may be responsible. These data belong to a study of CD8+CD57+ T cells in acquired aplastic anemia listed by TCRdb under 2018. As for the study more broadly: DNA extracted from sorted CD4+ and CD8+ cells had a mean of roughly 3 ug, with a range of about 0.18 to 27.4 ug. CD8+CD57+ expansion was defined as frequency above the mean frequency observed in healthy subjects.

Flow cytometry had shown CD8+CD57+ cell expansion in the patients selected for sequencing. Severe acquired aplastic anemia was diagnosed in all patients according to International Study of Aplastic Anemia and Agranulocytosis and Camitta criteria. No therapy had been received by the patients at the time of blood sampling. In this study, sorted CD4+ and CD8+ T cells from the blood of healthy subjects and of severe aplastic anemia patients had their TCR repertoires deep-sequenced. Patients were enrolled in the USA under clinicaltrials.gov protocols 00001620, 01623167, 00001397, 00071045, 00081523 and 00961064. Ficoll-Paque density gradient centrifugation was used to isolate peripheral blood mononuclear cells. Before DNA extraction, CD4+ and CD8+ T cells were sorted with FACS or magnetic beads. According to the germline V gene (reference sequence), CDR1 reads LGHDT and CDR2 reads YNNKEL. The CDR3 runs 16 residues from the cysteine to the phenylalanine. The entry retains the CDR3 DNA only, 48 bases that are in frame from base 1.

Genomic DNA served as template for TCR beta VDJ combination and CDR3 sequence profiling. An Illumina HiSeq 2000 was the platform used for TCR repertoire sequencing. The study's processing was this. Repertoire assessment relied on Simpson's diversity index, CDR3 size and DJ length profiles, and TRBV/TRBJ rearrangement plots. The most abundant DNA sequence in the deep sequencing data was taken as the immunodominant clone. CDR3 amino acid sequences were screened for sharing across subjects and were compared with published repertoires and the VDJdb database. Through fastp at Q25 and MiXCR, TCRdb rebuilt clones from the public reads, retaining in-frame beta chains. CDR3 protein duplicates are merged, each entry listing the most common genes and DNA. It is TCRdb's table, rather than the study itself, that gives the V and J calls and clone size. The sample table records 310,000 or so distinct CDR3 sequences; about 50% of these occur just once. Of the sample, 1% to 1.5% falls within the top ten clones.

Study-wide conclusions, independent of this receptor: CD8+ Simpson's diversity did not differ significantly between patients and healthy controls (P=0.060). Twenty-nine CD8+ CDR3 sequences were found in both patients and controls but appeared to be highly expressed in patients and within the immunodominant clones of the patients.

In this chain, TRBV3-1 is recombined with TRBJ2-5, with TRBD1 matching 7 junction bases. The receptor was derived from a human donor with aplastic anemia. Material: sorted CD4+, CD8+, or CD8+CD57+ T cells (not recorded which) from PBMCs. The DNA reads TGTGCCGGCAGCCAAGGCCCCGACAGGGCGATAGGGACCCAGTACTTC. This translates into CAGSQGPDRAIGTQYF.